A selection of T cell receptor beta chains follows, all from one sample in a study of shared clonotypes between healthy human individuals. TCRdb's table, derived via immunoSEQ multiplex PCR, lists solely in-frame clones and lacks some. Among roughly 650,000 clones, around 97% were seen once, and the ten largest hold approximately 0.057%. Sequencing was done on a sample of naive CD4+ T cells sorted from blood. These receptors were collected from a woman in her twenties or thirties in good health. CDR3s leave out the opening cysteine and the closing phenylalanine or tryptophan. Each record gives: CDR3 protein, V gene, J gene.

CDR3: AISVQGNQPQH; V: TRBV10-3; J: TRBJ1-5
CDR3: SVGGGSQPQH; V: TRBV29-1; J: TRBJ1-5
CDR3: ASHSRTSGRAVVYETQY; V: TRBV5-6; J: TRBJ2-5
CDR3: ASSLRLTNSPLH; V: TRBV5-6; J: TRBJ1-6
CDR3: ASSLGPGQGPEKLF; V: TRBV11-2; J: TRBJ1-4
CDR3: SVVNVRAFTYEQY; V: TRBV29-1; J: TRBJ2-7
CDR3: ASSLVPGVRFGELF; V: TRBV5-1; J: TRBJ2-2
CDR3: AISESAGTSGQNIQY; V: TRBV10-3; J: TRBJ2-4
CDR3: ASSLAAGGIQETQY; V: TRBV5-1; J: TRBJ2-5
CDR3: ASSLTYAMNTEAF; V: TRBV27; J: TRBJ1-1
CDR3: ASSPGTGEGGQETQY; V: TRBV4-2; J: TRBJ2-5
CDR3: ASSRTEFSNQPQH; V: TRBV28; J: TRBJ1-5
CDR3: ASSQPWGADTQY; V: TRBV4-2; J: TRBJ2-3
CDR3: ASATISQGGIQY; V: TRBV11-1; J: TRBJ2-4
CDR3: ASSSGLAASTDTQY; V: TRBV7-3; J: TRBJ2-3
CDR3: ASSLSIGVWGQDHTEAF; V: TRBV27; J: TRBJ1-1
CDR3: ASSPMGGSSYEQY; V: TRBV7-9; J: TRBJ2-7
CDR3: ASSPQASGEHYEQY; V: TRBV18; J: TRBJ2-7
CDR3: ASSLVRELYGYT; V: TRBV28; J: TRBJ1-2
CDR3: ASSPQDEQF; V: TRBV18; J: TRBJ2-1
CDR3: ASRMEGEGEKLF; V: TRBV7-9; J: TRBJ1-4
CDR3: ASSPGTGNYEQY; V: TRBV18; J: TRBJ2-7
CDR3: ASRPGQGAPEAF; V: TRBV6-4; J: TRBJ1-1
CDR3: ASSPITDTQY; V: TRBV2; J: TRBJ2-3
CDR3: ASSSPNDLAGDTQY; V: TRBV7-6; J: TRBJ2-3
CDR3: ASSSRTGVNTGELF; V: TRBV9; J: TRBJ2-2
CDR3: SGTVYGYT; V: TRBV29-1; J: TRBJ1-2
CDR3: ASSLASYEQY; V: TRBV5-6; J: NA
CDR3: ATSVGGDSNIQY; V: TRBV15; J: TRBJ2-4
CDR3: ASSRRDRASYNSPLH; V: TRBV7-9; J: TRBJ1-6
CDR3: ASSIPTVAKNIQY; V: TRBV19; J: TRBJ2-4
CDR3: ASRLEVAGETQY; V: TRBV2; J: TRBJ2-5
CDR3: ASSSGLDYGYT; V: TRBV28; J: TRBJ1-2
CDR3: ASSLTSGAYEQY; V: TRBV5-1; J: TRBJ2-7
CDR3: ASSWGGFGGAKNIQY; V: TRBV5-1; J: TRBJ2-4
CDR3: ANSPIVPGQGSNYGYT; V: TRBV18; J: TRBJ1-2
CDR3: ASSRRQGLGNTEAF; V: TRBV27; J: TRBJ1-1
CDR3: ASSYDRANYGYT; V: TRBV6-5; J: TRBJ1-2
CDR3: ASSPTSGRAGGHEQY; V: TRBV5-1; J: TRBJ2-7
CDR3: AWKGPGGAQH; V: TRBV30; J: TRBJ1-5
CDR3: ASSESRLAASYEQY; V: TRBV10-2; J: TRBJ2-7
CDR3: ASSSSGFLARGYT; V: TRBV5-8; J: TRBJ1-2
CDR3: ASSEVADYGYT; V: TRBV2; J: TRBJ1-2
CDR3: AGYRVAGNTIY; V: TRBV30; J: TRBJ1-3
CDR3: ASSPIVANPPEQY; V: TRBV18; J: TRBJ2-7
CDR3: ASSGARDTEAF; V: TRBV19; J: TRBJ1-1
CDR3: ASSRSGQGNGELF; V: TRBV6-1; J: TRBJ2-2
CDR3: ASSPGTGFNQPQH; V: TRBV28; J: TRBJ1-5
CDR3: ASSFLLADTQY; V: TRBV7-2; J: TRBJ2-3
CDR3: AWRPLTGTRIPGELF; V: TRBV30; J: TRBJ2-2